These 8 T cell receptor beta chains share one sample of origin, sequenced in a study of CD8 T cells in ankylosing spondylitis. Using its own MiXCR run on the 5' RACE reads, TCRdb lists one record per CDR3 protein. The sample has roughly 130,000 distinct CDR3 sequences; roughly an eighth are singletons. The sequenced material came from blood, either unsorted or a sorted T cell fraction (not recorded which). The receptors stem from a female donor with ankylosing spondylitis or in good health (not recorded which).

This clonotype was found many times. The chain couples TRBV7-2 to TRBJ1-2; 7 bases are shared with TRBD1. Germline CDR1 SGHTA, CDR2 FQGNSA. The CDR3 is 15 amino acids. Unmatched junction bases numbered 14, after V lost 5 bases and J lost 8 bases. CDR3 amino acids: CASSAQTGLEEGYTF. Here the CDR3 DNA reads TGTGCCAGCAGCGCACAGACAGGGTTAGAGGAGGGCTACACCTTC.

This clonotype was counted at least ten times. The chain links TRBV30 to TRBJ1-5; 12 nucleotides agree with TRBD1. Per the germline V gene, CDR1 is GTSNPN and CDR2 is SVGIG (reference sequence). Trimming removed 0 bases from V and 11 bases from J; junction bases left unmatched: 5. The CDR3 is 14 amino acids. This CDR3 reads CAWSVGTGGTTQHF. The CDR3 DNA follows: TGTGCCTGGAGTGTCGGGACAGGGGGCACGACCCAGCATTTT.

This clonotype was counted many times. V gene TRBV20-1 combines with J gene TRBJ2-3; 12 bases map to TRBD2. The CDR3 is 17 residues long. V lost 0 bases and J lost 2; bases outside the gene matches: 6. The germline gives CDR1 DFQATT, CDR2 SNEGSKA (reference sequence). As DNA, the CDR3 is TGCAGTGCTAGAGATCCGCGGACTAGCGGGGTCACAGATACGCAGTATTTT. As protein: CSARDPRTSGVTDTQYF.

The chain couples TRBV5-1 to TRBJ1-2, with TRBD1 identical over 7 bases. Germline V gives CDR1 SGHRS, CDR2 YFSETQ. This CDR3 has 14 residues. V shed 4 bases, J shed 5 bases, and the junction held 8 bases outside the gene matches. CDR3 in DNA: TGCGCCAGCAGCCCGGGGGGACAGCCGTATGGCTACACCTTC. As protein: CASSPGGQPYGYTF.

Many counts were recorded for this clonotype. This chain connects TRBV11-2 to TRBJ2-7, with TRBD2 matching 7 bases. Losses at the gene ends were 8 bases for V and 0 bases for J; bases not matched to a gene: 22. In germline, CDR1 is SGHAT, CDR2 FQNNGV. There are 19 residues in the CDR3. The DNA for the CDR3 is TGTGCCAGCCGCCGCGGGACTACCGATCTTCTTAAAAGCTCCTACGAGCAGTACTTC. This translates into CASRRGTTDLLKSSYEQYF.

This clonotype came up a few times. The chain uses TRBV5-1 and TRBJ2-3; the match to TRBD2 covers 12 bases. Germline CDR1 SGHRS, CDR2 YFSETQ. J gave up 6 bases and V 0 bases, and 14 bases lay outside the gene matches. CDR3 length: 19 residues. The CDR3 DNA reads TGCGCCAGCAGCTTGGCCGGTGCTAGCGGGAGGGGACCCGTCGATACGCAGTATTTT. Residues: CASSLAGASGRGPVDTQYF.

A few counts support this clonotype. DNA for the CDR3: TGTGCCAGCAGTCTTTCGGACTTTCCAGGGGCCCAGTACTTC. As protein: CASSLSDFPGAQYF. This chain joins TRBV12-3 or TRBV12-4 and TRBJ2-5; perhaps TRBD1 as D (6 bases). The CDR3 runs 14 residues. V shed 5 bases and J shed 9 bases, with 19 bases lying between them.

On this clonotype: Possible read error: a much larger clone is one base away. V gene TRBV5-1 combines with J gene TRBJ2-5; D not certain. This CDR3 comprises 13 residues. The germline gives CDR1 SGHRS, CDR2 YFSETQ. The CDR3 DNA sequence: TGCGCCAGCAGCGGGTATCCCCGAGAGGCCCAGTACTTC. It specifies CASSGYPREAQYF. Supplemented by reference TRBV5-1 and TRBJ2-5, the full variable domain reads KAGVTQTPRYLIKTRGQQVTLSCSPISGHRSVSWYQQTPGQGLQFLFEYFSETQRNKGNFPGRFSGRQFSNSRSEMNVSTLELGDSALYLCASSGYPREAQYFGPGTRLLVL.